These 9 T cell receptor beta chains originate from one sample sequenced in a study of T and B cells in COVID-19 patients. Each TRB amplification used roughly 250-550 ng of genomic DNA from blood. BIOMED2 TRB-A/B primer pools were used in multiplex TRB PCR. In TCRdb, the multiplex PCR reads were re-called with MiXCR into one record per CDR3 protein. Among 17,000 or so distinct CDR3 sequences listed, roughly 36% were seen once. The sequenced sample consisted of blood. The origin of the receptors is a human donor with active COVID-19.

This clonotype turned up a few times. The chain is built from TRBV18 and TRBJ1-3, with D maybe TRBD1 (5 bases). Germline V CDR1 and CDR2: KGHSH, LQKENI. This CDR3 has 17 residues. With 0 bases removed from V and 4 bases from J, the gap between germline ends came to 16 bases. CDR3: CASSPPAQRGFGNTIYF. In nucleotides, the CDR3 is TGTGCCAGCTCACCACCGGCCCAGAGGGGTTTCGGAAACACCATATATTTT.

This clonotype turned up a few times. This chain uses TRBV13 with TRBJ1-2; weak D call: TRBD1 (5 bases). The CDR3 consists of 14 residues. Germline CDR1 PRHDT, CDR2 FYEKMQ (reference sequence). The V end was cut by 2 bases, the J end by 10 bases, with 17 bases between. This chain's CDR3 is CASSLWGGGFDYTF. CDR3 sequence (DNA): TGTGCCAGCAGCTTATGGGGCGGGGGTTTTGACTACACCTTC.

This clonotype is medium-sized in the sample. The chain recombines TRBV6-5 with TRBJ2-1, with 7 nucleotides matching TRBD1. V shed 9 bases and J 5 bases; nucleotides not matched to a gene: 13. In germline, CDR1 is MNHEY, CDR2 SVGAGI. CDR3 length: 15 amino acids. CDR3 sequence: CASSSRQGDNNEQFF. In nucleotides, the CDR3 is TGTGCCAGTTCCTCCAGACAGGGTGATAACAATGAGCAGTTCTTC.

This clonotype was detected a few times. V and J are TRBV7-9 and TRBJ2-1, with 9 bases lining up with TRBD2. The CDR3 runs 15 residues. Germline V gene lookup returns CDR1 SEHNR and CDR2 FQNEAQ (reference sequence). Trimming at V came to 5 bases and at J to 6 bases, leaving 8 bases not matched to a gene. In DNA form, the CDR3 reads TGTGCCAGCAGCCTCAAGCGGGGGGCCGCCAATGAGCAGTTCTTC. Translation: CASSLKRGAANEQFF.

This clonotype is labeled as medium-sized (0.01 to 0.1%). The chain carries TRBV29-1 and TRBJ2-5; 7 positions agree with TRBD1. The CDR3 is 16 residues long. CDR1 and CDR2 (germline): SQVTM, ANQGSEA. Trimming cost V 7 bases and J 2 bases; bases outside gene matches: 16. CDR3 DNA: TGCAGCGCCGAGGGGGTTAGGCTGGGACAGCAAGAGACCCAGTACTTC. It codes for CSAEGVRLGQQETQYF.

The rearrangement joins TRBV7-2 to TRBJ2-3; TRBD2 might be the D (5 bases). Germline CDR1 is SGHTA and CDR2 is FQGNSA. Trimming removed 2 bases at V and 4 bases at J, with 13 bases between. This CDR3 region has 15 residues. CDR3 nucleotides: TGTGCCAGCAGCTTAAGGACTCACAGCGCAGATACGCAGTATTTT. Translated, it gives CASSLRTHSADTQYF.

The CDR3 here is CAISVNGNTEAFF. CDR3 coding DNA: TGTGCCATCAGTGTAAACGGTAACACTGAAGCTTTCTTT. The V gene is TRBV10-3, the J gene TRBJ1-1; D uncertain. V gave up 4 bases and J gave up 2 bases, with 8 bases separating them. CDR1 and CDR2 from the germline V gene are ENHRY and SYGVKD. The CDR3 sequence is 13 residues long.

In its sample, this clonotype was seen a few times. This chain links TRBV10-3 with TRBJ2-7; 12 bases match TRBD1. The CDR3 contains 16 residues. V was clipped by 2 bases and J by 1 base; unmatched bases: 3. Per germline, CDR1 ENHRY and CDR2 SYGVKD. The chain's CDR3 is CAISERGQGASYEQYF. The DNA for the CDR3 is TGTGCCATCAGTGAGCGGGGACAGGGGGCGTCCTACGAGCAGTACTTC.

The chain has TRBV29-1 and TRBJ1-3; a weak D match, TRBD1 (6 bases). CDR1 SQVTM and CDR2 ANQGSEA come from the germline V gene. Trimming took 5 bases from V and 4 from J, leaving 15 bases between them. The CDR3 consists of 14 residues. This chain's CDR3 is CSVQGNTLGNTIYF. CDR3 sequence (DNA): TGCAGCGTTCAGGGGAACACCTTAGGAAACACCATATATTTT.